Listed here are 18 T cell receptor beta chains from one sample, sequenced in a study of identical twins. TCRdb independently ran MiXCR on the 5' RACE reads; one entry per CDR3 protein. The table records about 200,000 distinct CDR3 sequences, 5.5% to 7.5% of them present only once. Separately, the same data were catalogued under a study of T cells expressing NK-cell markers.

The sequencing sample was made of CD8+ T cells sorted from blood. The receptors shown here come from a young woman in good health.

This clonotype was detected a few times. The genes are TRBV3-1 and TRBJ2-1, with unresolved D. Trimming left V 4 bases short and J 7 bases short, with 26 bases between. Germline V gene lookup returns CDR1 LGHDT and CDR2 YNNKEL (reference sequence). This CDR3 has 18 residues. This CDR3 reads CASSPELPFSVVGNEQFF. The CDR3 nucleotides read TGTGCCAGCAGCCCCGAACTCCCCTTCTCCGTAGTAGGGAATGAGCAGTTCTTC.

As DNA, the CDR3 is TGTGCCAGCAGTAGAGACAGGGAGTACAATGAGCAGTTCTTC. It translates to CASSRDREYNEQFF. The chain carries TRBV12-3 or TRBV12-4 and TRBJ2-1; 7 positions match TRBD1. The J segment lost 4 bases and the V segment lost 5 bases, leaving 5 bases of the junction unmatched. The CDR3 loop spans 14 amino acids.

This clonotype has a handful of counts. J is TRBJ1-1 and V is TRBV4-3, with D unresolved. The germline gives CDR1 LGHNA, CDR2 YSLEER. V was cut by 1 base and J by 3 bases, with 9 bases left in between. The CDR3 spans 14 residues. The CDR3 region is CASSQGMSDTEAFF. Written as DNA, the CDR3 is TGCGCCAGCAGCCAAGGTATGTCGGACACTGAAGCTTTCTTT.

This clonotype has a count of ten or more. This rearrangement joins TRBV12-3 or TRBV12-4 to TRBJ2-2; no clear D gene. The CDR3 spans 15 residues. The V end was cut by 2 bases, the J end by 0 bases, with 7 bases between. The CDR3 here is CASSLRHPNTGELFF. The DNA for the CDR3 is TGTGCCAGCAGTTTAAGGCACCCGAACACCGGGGAGCTGTTTTTT.

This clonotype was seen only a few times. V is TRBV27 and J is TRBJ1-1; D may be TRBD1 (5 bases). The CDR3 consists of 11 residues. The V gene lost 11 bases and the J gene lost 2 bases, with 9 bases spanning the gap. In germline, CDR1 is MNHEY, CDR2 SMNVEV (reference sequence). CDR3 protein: CAGGHNTEAFF. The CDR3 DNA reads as TGTGCCGGCGGACACAACACTGAAGCTTTCTTT.

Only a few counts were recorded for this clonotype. The CDR3 DNA is TGCAGCGTTGTACCTGGACAAGCCTACGAGCAGTACTTC. Its protein is CSVVPGQAYEQYF. J is TRBJ2-7 and V is TRBV29-1; TRBD1 is a possible D gene (5 bases). Deletions cut 4 bases from V and 2 bases from J, with 12 bases between. The CDR3 consists of 13 residues. Germline-derived CDR1 and CDR2 are SQVTM and ANQGSEA.

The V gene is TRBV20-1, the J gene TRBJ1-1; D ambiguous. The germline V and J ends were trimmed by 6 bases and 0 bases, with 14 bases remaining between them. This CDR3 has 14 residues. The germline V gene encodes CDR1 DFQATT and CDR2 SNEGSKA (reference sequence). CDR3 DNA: TGCAGTGCCGCCCGGACGGTCATGAACACTGAAGCTTTCTTT. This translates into CSAARTVMNTEAFF.

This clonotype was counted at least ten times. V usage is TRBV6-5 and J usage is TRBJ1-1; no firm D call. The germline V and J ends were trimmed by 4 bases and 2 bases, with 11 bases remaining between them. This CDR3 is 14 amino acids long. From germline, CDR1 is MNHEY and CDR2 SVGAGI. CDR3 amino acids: CASSSQSSNTEAFF. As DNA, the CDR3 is TGTGCCAGCAGTTCCCAGTCTAGTAACACTGAAGCTTTCTTT.

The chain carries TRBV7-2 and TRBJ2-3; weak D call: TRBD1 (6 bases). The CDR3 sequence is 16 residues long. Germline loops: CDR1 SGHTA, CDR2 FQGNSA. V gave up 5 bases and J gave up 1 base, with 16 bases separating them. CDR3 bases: TGTGCCAGCAGCCCCAAGTGGGGGCAGGGCACAGATACGCAGTATTTT. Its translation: CASSPKWGQGTDTQYF.

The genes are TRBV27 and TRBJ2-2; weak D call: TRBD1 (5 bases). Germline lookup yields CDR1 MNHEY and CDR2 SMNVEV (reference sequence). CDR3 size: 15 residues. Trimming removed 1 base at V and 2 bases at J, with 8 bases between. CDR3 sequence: CASSLLRGNTGELFF. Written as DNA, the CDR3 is TGTGCCAGCAGTTTATTAAGGGGAAACACCGGGGAGCTGTTTTTT.

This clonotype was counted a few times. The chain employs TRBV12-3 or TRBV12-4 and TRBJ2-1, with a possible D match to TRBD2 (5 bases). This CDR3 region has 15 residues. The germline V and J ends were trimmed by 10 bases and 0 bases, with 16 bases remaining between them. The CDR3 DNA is TGTGCCACCTCGGGGATCGGAAGCTCCTACAATGAGCAGTTCTTC. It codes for CATSGIGSSYNEQFF.

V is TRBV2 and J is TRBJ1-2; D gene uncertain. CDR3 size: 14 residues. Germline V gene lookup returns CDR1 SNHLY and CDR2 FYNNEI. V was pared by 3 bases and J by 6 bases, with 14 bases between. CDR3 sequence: CASSDRGVYDGYTF. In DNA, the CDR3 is TGTGCCAGCAGTGATCGGGGAGTTTACGATGGCTACACCTTC.

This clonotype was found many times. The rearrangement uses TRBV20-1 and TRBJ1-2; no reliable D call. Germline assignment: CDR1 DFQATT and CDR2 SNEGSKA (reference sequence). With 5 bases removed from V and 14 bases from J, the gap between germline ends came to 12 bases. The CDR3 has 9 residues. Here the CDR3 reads CSAPLPGTF. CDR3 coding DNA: TGCAGTGCTCCGTTACCGGGAACCTTC.

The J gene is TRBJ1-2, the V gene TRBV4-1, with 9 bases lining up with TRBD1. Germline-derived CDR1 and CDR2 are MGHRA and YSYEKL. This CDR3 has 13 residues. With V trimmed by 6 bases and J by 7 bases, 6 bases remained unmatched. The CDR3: CASRGTGIFGYTF. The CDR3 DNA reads TGCGCCAGCAGGGGGACAGGGATCTTTGGCTACACCTTC.

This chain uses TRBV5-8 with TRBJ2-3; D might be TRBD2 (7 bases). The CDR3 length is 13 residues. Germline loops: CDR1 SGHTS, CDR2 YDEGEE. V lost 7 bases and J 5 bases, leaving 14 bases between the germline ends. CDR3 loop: CASLRGPGDTQYF. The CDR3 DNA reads TGTGCCAGCCTGCGGGGGCCCGGAGATACGCAGTATTTT.

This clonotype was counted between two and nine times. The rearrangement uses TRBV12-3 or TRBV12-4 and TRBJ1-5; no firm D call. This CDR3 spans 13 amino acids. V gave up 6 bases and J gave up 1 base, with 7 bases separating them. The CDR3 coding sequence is TGTGCCAGCAGCCGACGGAGCAATCAGCCCCAGCATTTT. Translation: CASSRRSNQPQHF.

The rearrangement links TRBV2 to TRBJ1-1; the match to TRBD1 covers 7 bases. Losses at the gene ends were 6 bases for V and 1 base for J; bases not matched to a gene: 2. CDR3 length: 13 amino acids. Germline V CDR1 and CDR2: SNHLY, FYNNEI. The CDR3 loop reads CASRDRSNTEAFF. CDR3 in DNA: TGTGCCAGCAGGGACAGGTCGAACACTGAAGCTTTCTTT.

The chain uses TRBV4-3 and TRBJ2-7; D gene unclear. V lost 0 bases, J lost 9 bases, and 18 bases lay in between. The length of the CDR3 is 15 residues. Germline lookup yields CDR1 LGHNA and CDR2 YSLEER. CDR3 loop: CASSQDITPEVVQYF. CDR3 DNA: TGCGCCAGCAGCCAAGATATAACCCCAGAGGTGGTGCAGTACTTC.